The 14 T cell receptor beta chains below come from one sample, sequenced in a study of T cell responses to AZD1222 COVID-19 vaccine. TCRdb keeps only in-frame clones here, not all; method: immunoSEQ multiplex PCR. The sample yields approximately 150,000 clones, approximately 88% seen once. Sequenced material: peripheral blood, taken on day 0 of AZD1222 vaccination. The receptors derive from an adult in good health.

The J gene is TRBJ1-5, the V gene TRBV15; maybe TRBD1 (5 bases). V was shortened by 0 bases and J by 7 bases, with 16 bases between the two germline ends. The CDR3 extends over 16 amino acids. Germline lookup yields CDR1 LNHNV and CDR2 YYDKDF (reference sequence). CDR3 nucleotide sequence: TGTGCCACCAGCAGAGATTCGCGACAGTTGGGACAGCCCCAGCATTTT. Translating gives CATSRDSRQLGQPQHF.

This chain uses TRBV3-1 (or the pseudogene TRBV3-2) with TRBJ2-3; 7 bases are shared with TRBD1. J was trimmed by 9 bases and V by 8 bases; bases with no gene match: 5. The CDR3 runs to 11 residues. Germline loops: CDR1 LGHDT, CDR2 YNNKEL (reference sequence). CDR3 in DNA: TGTGCCAGCCGCGCCAGGGGGACGCAGTATTTT. The encoded protein is CASRARGTQYF.

The V call is TRBV2, the J call TRBJ2-1; D not certain. Trimming pared 3 bases from V and 0 bases from J, leaving 9 bases between. Per germline, CDR1 SNHLY and CDR2 FYNNEI. The CDR3 has 15 residues. The CDR3 bases are TGTGCCAGCAGTGAGCAGAGCAGCTCCTACAATGAGCAGTTCTTC. Translated, it gives CASSEQSSSYNEQFF.

The rearrangement links TRBV28 to TRBJ1-5; D not resolved. The V gene lost 2 bases and the J gene lost 7 bases, with 12 bases spanning the gap. Per the germline V gene, CDR1 is MDHEN and CDR2 is SYDVKM. This CDR3 region has 14 residues. CDR3 loop: CASSLSDGRQPQHF. The CDR3 DNA reads TGTGCCAGCAGTTTAAGCGACGGGCGACAGCCCCAGCATTTT. Supplemented by reference TRBV28 and TRBJ1-5, the full variable domain reads DVKVTQSSRYLVKRTGEKVFLECVQDMDHENMFWYRQDPGLGLRLIYFSYDVKMKEKGDIPEGYSVSREKKERFSLILESASTNQTSMYLCASSLSDGRQPQHFGDGTRLSIL.

The chain couples TRBV3-1 (or the pseudogene TRBV3-2) to TRBJ2-3; no definite D call. The CDR3 totals 13 residues. V gave up 2 bases and J gave up 2 bases, with 5 bases separating them. Germline V gene lookup returns CDR1 LGHDT and CDR2 YNNKEL (reference sequence). The CDR3 DNA follows: TGTGCCAGCAGCCAACGATTCACAGATACGCAGTATTTT. Translation gives CASSQRFTDTQYF.

In its sample, this clone was seen once. This chain joins TRBV7-2 and TRBJ2-5; D might be TRBD1 (5 bases). The length of the CDR3 is 15 residues. The germline V gene encodes CDR1 SGHTA and CDR2 FQGNSA. Trimming shortened V by 5 bases and J by 1 base, and 14 bases separated the two germline ends. CDR3 residues: CASSRNPTGQETQYF. The CDR3 region has the DNA TGTGCCAGCAGCCGTAATCCTACAGGCCAAGAGACCCAGTACTTC.

This chain links TRBV3-1 (or the pseudogene TRBV3-2) with TRBJ1-6; D gene uncertain. This CDR3 contains 12 residues. Germline assignment: CDR1 LGHDT and CDR2 YNNKEL (reference sequence). The V gene lost 4 bases and the J gene lost 7 bases, with 5 bases spanning the gap. DNA for the CDR3: TGTGCCAGCAGCCTTATAAATTCACCCCTCCACTTT. It is translated as CASSLINSPLHF.

The chain couples TRBV7-9 to TRBJ2-1; D is possibly TRBD1 (6 bases). Deletions cut 3 bases from V and 1 base from J, with 7 bases between. Germline assignment: CDR1 SEHNR and CDR2 FQNEAQ (reference sequence). The CDR3 is 14 amino acids. CDR3 protein: CASSFQGSYNEQFF. DNA of the CDR3: TGTGCCAGCAGCTTTCAGGGGTCCTACAATGAGCAGTTCTTC.

The chain uses TRBV7-9 and TRBJ2-3, with 7 bases aligning to TRBD1. The germline CDR1 and CDR2 sequences are SEHNR and FQNEAQ (reference sequence). J lost 1 base, V lost 5 bases, and 12 bases had no gene match. CDR3 size: 17 residues. CDR3 nucleotides: TGTGCCAGCAGCGCTCCCAGGGACAGCCTAGGCACAGATACGCAGTATTTT. Protein: CASSAPRDSLGTDTQYF.

This clone was seen more than once but under ten times. V gene TRBV25-1 combines with J gene TRBJ1-2; TRBD1 matches 8 bases. V dropped 6 bases and J dropped 3; count of bases not matched to a gene: 3. CDR1 is MGHDK and CDR2 is SYGVNS in the germline V gene. This CDR3 has 13 amino acids. The CDR3, as DNA: TGTGCCAGCAGGGGACAGGTTTACTATGGCTACACCTTC. Its protein is CASRGQVYYGYTF.

This chain joins TRBV18 and TRBJ2-4; D may be TRBD2 (6 bases). V gave up 2 bases and J gave up 0 bases, with 14 bases separating them. CDR1 is KGHSH, CDR2 LQKENI, per germline. The CDR3 contains 17 residues. CDR3 nucleotide sequence: TGTGCCAGCTCACCAGGAGGGTTAGCGACAGCCAAAAACATTCAGTACTTC. Translating gives CASSPGGLATAKNIQYF.

V and J are TRBV6-1 and TRBJ1-6; tentatively, D is TRBD1 (6 bases). This CDR3 contains 15 residues. V dropped 2 bases and J dropped 14 bases, with 19 bases sitting between them. Germline CDR1 and CDR2: MNHNS and SASEGT. CDR3 nucleotides: TGTGCCAGCAGTGAACCGGGGGCGGGATTTACCTCCCTCCACTTT. Its protein product is CASSEPGAGFTSLHF.

V is TRBV25-1 and J is TRBJ2-7; D remains unclear. Germline CDR1 is MGHDK and CDR2 is SYGVNS. This CDR3 spans 11 amino acids. Trimming pared 5 bases from V and 7 bases from J, leaving 9 bases between. CDR3 coding DNA: TGTGCCAGCAGTCTCGTGGGGGAGCAGTACTTC. Its protein product is CASSLVGEQYF.

V gene TRBV29-1 combines with J gene TRBJ2-5, with 12 bases lining up with TRBD2. Unmatched junction bases numbered 6, after V lost 5 bases and J lost 5 bases. The CDR3 covers 14 residues. Germline-derived CDR1 and CDR2 are SQVTM and ANQGSEA. DNA of the CDR3: TGCAGCGTTTTGGGACTAGCGGGCGGGGAGACCCAGTACTTC. This sequence encodes CSVLGLAGGETQYF.